The clone carrying this T cell receptor (beta chain) came up a few times. Genomic DNA came from 85 million to 95 million PBMCs in unsorted samples. CDR1 GTSNPN and CDR2 SVGIG come from the germline V gene (reference sequence). The V gene lost 5 bases and the J gene lost 5 bases, with 9 bases spanning the gap. The CDR3 consists of 11 residues. Measured with immunoSEQ multiplex PCR; TCRdb has only the in-frame clones, and not every one. Of approximately 510,000 clones in the sample, 79% were seen once. The data derive from a study of shared clonotypes between healthy human individuals. The specimen sequenced was PBMCs. This chain links TRBV30 with TRBJ1-1; tentative D call: TRBD1 (5 bases). The sequence was collected from a woman in her thirties or forties in good health. Some clones in this sample may be carry-over from other donors' samples. CDR3 bases: TGTGCCTGGGCATGGGGGACTGAAGCTTTCTTT. Translating gives CAWAWGTEAFF.